Following are 25 T cell receptor beta chains from one sample sequenced in a study of blood T cell repertoires in COVID-19. Using immunoSEQ multiplex PCR, the repertoire was profiled, and TCRdb retains in-frame clones only, with some absent. The sample yields hundreds of thousands of clones, roughly 85% seen once. The specimen was peripheral blood. The origin of the receptors is a man aged 50 to 59 with COVID-19, enrolled during active disease.

The chain employs TRBV30 and TRBJ2-5, with 7 bases identical to TRBD2. CDR3 length: 15 residues. V lost 2 bases, J lost 2 bases, and 8 bases stayed unmatched. Germline assignment: CDR1 GTSNPN and CDR2 SVGIG (reference sequence). Here the CDR3 DNA reads TGTGCCTGGAGTCGGTCTAGCGGCCATCAAGAGACCCAGTACTTC. Its translation: CAWSRSSGHQETQYF.

Concerning this clone itself: Within the sample, other DNA sequences also encode this same CDR3. This chain links TRBV3-1 (or the pseudogene TRBV3-2) with TRBJ1-4, with D possibly matching TRBD1 (5 bases). CDR3 length: 14 residues. CDR1 is LGHDT, CDR2 YNNKEL, per germline (reference sequence). Trimming pared 1 base from V and 8 bases from J, leaving 11 bases between. The CDR3 loop is CASSQGQGREKLFF. The CDR3, as DNA: TGTGCCAGCAGCCAAGGCCAGGGAAGAGAAAAACTGTTTTTT.

CDR3 sequence (DNA): TGTGCCAGCAGCCAGGTGTATACTAGCACAGATACGCAGTATTTT. Its protein is CASSQVYTSTDTQYF. This chain joins TRBV4-2 and TRBJ2-3; unclear D gene. V was clipped by 3 bases and J by 0 bases, with 10 bases between them. CDR3 length: 15 residues. Germline assignment: CDR1 LGHNA and CDR2 YNFKEQ.

CDR3 coding DNA: TGTGCCAGTAGTTCCCGGGACTTTTATTCCGGGGAGCTGTTTTTT. Protein product: CASSSRDFYSGELFF. The chain has TRBV19 and TRBJ2-2; the D gene is possibly TRBD2 (6 bases). CDR3 length equals 15 residues. Per germline, CDR1 LNHDA and CDR2 SQIVND (reference sequence). V was pared by 5 bases and J by 6 bases, with 16 bases between.

V is TRBV6-5 and J is TRBJ1-3, with TRBD1 as a possible D gene (5 bases). Trimming stripped 5 bases from V and 0 bases from J, with 8 bases between. Looked up from germline, CDR1 is MNHEY and CDR2 is SVGAGI. The CDR3 is 14 residues long. The CDR3 DNA reads as TGTGCCAGCAGTCCAGGGTTCTCTGGAAACACCATATATTTT. Protein: CASSPGFSGNTIYF.

V usage is TRBV2 and J usage is TRBJ1-2, with no clear D. CDR3 length equals 11 residues. The V end was cut by 4 bases, the J end by 6 bases, with 6 bases between. Germline V gene data show CDR1 as SNHLY and CDR2 as FYNNEI. The CDR3 region has the DNA TGTGCCAGCAGTGCTCTTGATGGCTACACCTTC. It is translated as CASSALDGYTF.

The J gene is TRBJ2-7, the V gene TRBV9, with D maybe TRBD2 (6 bases). The CDR3 extends over 14 amino acids. Looked up from germline, CDR1 is SGDLS and CDR2 is YYNGEE. V was cut by 0 bases and J by 2 bases, with 9 bases left in between. CDR3 nucleotides: TGTGCCAGCAGCGTAGATGGGGGGACCTACGAGCAGTACTTC. It translates to CASSVDGGTYEQYF.

V and J are TRBV4-2 and TRBJ1-5; TRBD1 matches at 8 bases. The CDR3 totals 15 residues. Per the germline V gene, CDR1 is LGHNA and CDR2 is YNFKEQ. Trimming removed 0 bases from V and 7 bases from J; junction bases left unmatched: 5. In DNA, the CDR3 is TGTGCCAGCAGCCAAGAGGACAGGGAGTACCAGCCCCAGCATTTT. This gives the protein CASSQEDREYQPQHF.

The chain uses TRBV30 and TRBJ1-6; possible D gene TRBD1, 6 bases. Per the germline V gene, CDR1 is GTSNPN and CDR2 is SVGIG (reference sequence). V was shortened by 0 bases and J by 10 bases, with 22 bases between the two germline ends. This CDR3 has 17 amino acids. CDR3 in amino acids: CAWSVRLGPRGSSPLHF. The CDR3 bases are TGTGCCTGGAGTGTTAGGCTAGGACCCAGGGGAAGCTCACCCCTCCACTTT.

The CDR3 DNA follows: TGTGCCAGTAGTATGCGCGTCGCAAGCTCCTACGAGCAGTACTTC. This sequence encodes CASSMRVASSYEQYF. This chain connects TRBV19 to TRBJ2-7; D uncertain. From germline, CDR1 is LNHDA and CDR2 SQIVND (reference sequence). Trimming took off 3 bases at V and 0 bases at J, with 12 bases between the two ends. The CDR3 runs 15 residues. Combining the CDR3 with reference TRBV19 and TRBJ2-7 gives the whole variable domain DGGITQSPKYLFRKEGQNVTLSCEQNLNHDAMYWYRQDPGQGLRLIYYSQIVNDFQKGDIAEGYSVSREKKESFPLTVTSAQKNPTAFYLCASSMRVASSYEQYFGPGTRLTVT.

The gene calls are TRBV7-6 and TRBJ1-4; 9 nucleotides line up with TRBD1. The CDR3 contains 15 residues. The junction had 8 bases not matched to a gene; V was cut back by 4 bases and J by 8 bases. In germline, CDR1 is SGHVS, CDR2 FNYEAQ. CDR3 region: CASSSITGTGEKLFF. The CDR3 region has the DNA TGTGCCAGCAGCTCGATAACCGGGACAGGGGAAAAACTGTTTTTT.

The chain couples TRBV7-8 to TRBJ2-7; 8 bases are a match to TRBD1. Looked up from germline, CDR1 is SGHVS and CDR2 is FQNEAQ. This CDR3 is 17 amino acids long. Trimming removed 5 bases from V and 7 bases from J; junction bases left unmatched: 19. CDR3: CASSQNGAGGPGGEQYF. The CDR3 DNA is TGTGCCAGCAGCCAAAACGGGGCAGGGGGCCCCGGAGGGGAGCAGTACTTC.

The chain combines TRBV5-1 with TRBJ2-5; 7 bases align to TRBD1. The CDR3 contains 15 residues. Germline CDR1 SGHRS, CDR2 YFSETQ. Unmatched junction bases numbered 10, after V lost 4 bases and J lost 4 bases. The CDR3 coding sequence is TGCGCCAGCAGCCCCAAGACAGGGTCGGGAGAGACCCAGTACTTC. Translated, it gives CASSPKTGSGETQYF.

The V and J genes are TRBV27 and TRBJ1-6; the match to TRBD1 covers 10 bases. Trimming removed 1 base from V and 3 bases from J; junction bases left unmatched: 3. The CDR3 covers 17 residues. Looked up from germline, CDR1 is MNHEY and CDR2 is SMNVEV (reference sequence). DNA for the CDR3: TGTGCCAGCAGTTTATTCGGGACAGGGGTCTATAATTCACCCCTCCACTTT. This encodes CASSLFGTGVYNSPLHF.

CDR3 in DNA: TGTGCCAGCAGTCGGACTTCAGTCTCTGGAAACACCATATATTTT. It is translated as CASSRTSVSGNTIYF. The chain carries TRBV16 and TRBJ1-3, with unresolved D. Trimming took 6 bases from V and 0 from J, leaving 12 bases between them. This CDR3 has 15 residues. From germline, CDR1 is KGHSY and CDR2 FQNENV.

The table lists this clone with a count of one. The chain uses TRBV6-6 and TRBJ2-7; D unclear. Between the trimmed V and J ends, which lost 6 bases and 7 bases, there was a span of 10 bases. Germline V gene sequence: CDR1 MNHNY, CDR2 SVGAGI (reference sequence). The CDR3 spans 11 residues. CDR3 coding DNA: TGTGCCAGCAGCCTAGAGGTGGAGCAGTACTTC. Its translation is CASSLEVEQYF.

This rearrangement joins TRBV7-6 to TRBJ1-2; TRBD1 matches 8 bases. The CDR3 sequence is 15 residues long. The V and J ends lost 5 bases and 5 bases, in that order; junction bases with no gene match: 10. Germline CDR1 and CDR2: SGHVS and FNYEAQ. This CDR3 is CASSLGTTGVYGYTF. CDR3 sequence (DNA): TGTGCCAGCAGCCTAGGAACGACAGGGGTTTATGGCTACACCTTC.

The rearrangement links TRBV6-6 to TRBJ1-2, with a possible D match to TRBD1 (5 bases). CDR3 length equals 15 residues. Germline values: CDR1 MNHNY, CDR2 SVGAGI (reference sequence). V was cut by 0 bases and J by 3 bases, with 11 bases left in between. In nucleotides, the CDR3 is TGTGCCAGCAGTTACTCGGGGCGGAAAGACTATGGCTACACCTTC. It codes for CASSYSGRKDYGYTF.

The chain joins TRBV29-1 to TRBJ1-1; maybe TRBD1 (6 bases). The V gene lost 4 bases and the J gene lost 4 bases, with 13 bases spanning the gap. This CDR3 region has 13 residues. Germline CDR1 reads SQVTM; CDR2 reads ANQGSEA. The CDR3 nucleotides read TGCAGCGTTGGAGAACAGGGCGGCACTGAAGCTTTCTTT. Its translation: CSVGEQGGTEAFF.

The rearrangement links TRBV7-2 to TRBJ2-5; 9 bases agree with TRBD2. CDR1 and CDR2 from the germline V gene are SGHTA and FQGNSA. The CDR3 loop spans 15 amino acids. J lost 5 bases, V lost 1 base, and 5 bases had no gene match. This chain's CDR3 is CASSLVGGGAETQYF. The CDR3 DNA reads TGTGCCAGCAGCTTAGTTGGCGGGGGGGCGGAGACCCAGTACTTC. The variable domain in full, completed from reference TRBV7-2 and TRBJ2-5, reads GAGVSQSPSNKVTEKGKDVELRCDPISGHTALYWYRQSLGQGLEFLIYFQGNSAPDKSGLPSDRFSAERTGGSVSTLTIQRTQQEDSAVYLCASSLVGGGAETQYFGPGTRLLVL.

This chain connects TRBV5-4 to TRBJ2-3; TRBD2 aligns across 10 bases. The V gene's germline CDR1 is SGHNT and CDR2 YYREEE (reference sequence). The CDR3 loop spans 16 amino acids. The junction had 11 bases not matched to a gene; V was cut back by 6 bases and J by 4 bases. The DNA for the CDR3 is TGTGCCAGCACTCCAACCAGCGGGGGGGCTGCAGATACGCAGTATTTT. Its translation is CASTPTSGGAADTQYF.

The V and J genes are TRBV7-6 and TRBJ2-2, with 8 nucleotides matching TRBD2. The germline CDR1 and CDR2 sequences are SGHVS and FNYEAQ. There are 16 residues in the CDR3. V shed 7 bases, J shed 1 base, and the junction held 8 bases outside the gene matches. The CDR3 here is CASIAGGLGNTGELFF. The DNA of the CDR3 is TGTGCCAGCATTGCGGGGGGATTAGGGAACACCGGGGAGCTGTTTTTT.

The chain uses TRBV7-3 and TRBJ1-6, with D hard to call. CDR3 length: 15 residues. CDR1 and CDR2 from the germline V gene are SGHTA and FQGTGA. V shed 5 bases and J shed 4 bases, with 12 bases lying between them. The DNA of the CDR3 is TGTGCCAGCAGCCAAACCGGACTGTATAATTCACCCCTCCACTTT. Protein product: CASSQTGLYNSPLHF.

The V call is TRBV6-2 or TRBV6-3, the J call TRBJ1-1; 8 nucleotides match TRBD1. With 5 bases clipped from V and 1 base from J, the junction kept 9 bases outside the gene matches. The CDR3 length is 16 residues. Looked up from germline, CDR1 is MNHEY and CDR2 is SVGEGT. Here the CDR3 DNA reads TGTGCCAGCAGTCGCGACAGGGGAGGTGGGAACACTGAAGCTTTCTTT. Its protein product is CASSRDRGGGNTEAFF.

V gene TRBV6-5 combines with J gene TRBJ2-3; the D gene is possibly TRBD1 (5 bases). The CDR3 totals 14 residues. V dropped 2 bases and J dropped 2 bases, with 8 bases sitting between them. Germline CDR1 MNHEY, CDR2 SVGAGI. The CDR3 nucleotides are TGTGCCAGCAGTTACGAGGACAACACAGATACGCAGTATTTT. This encodes CASSYEDNTDTQYF.